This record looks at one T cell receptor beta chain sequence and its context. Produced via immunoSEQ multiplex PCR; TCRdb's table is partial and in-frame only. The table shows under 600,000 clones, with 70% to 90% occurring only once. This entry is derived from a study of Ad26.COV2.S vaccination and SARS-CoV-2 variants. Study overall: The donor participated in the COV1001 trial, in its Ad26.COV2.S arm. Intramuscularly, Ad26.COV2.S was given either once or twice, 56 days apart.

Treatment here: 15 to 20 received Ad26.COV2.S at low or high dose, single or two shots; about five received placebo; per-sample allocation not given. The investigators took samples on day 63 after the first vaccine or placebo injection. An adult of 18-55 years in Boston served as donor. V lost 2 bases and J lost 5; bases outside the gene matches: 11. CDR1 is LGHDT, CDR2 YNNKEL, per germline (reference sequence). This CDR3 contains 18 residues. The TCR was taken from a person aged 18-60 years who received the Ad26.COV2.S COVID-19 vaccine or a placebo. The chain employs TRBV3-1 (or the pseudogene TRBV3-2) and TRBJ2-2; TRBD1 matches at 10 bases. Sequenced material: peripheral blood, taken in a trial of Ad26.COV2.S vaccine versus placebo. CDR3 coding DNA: TGTGCCAGCAGCCAATACCGGGACAGGGGAGGGCTGACCGGGGAGCTGTTTTTT. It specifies CASSQYRDRGGLTGELFF.